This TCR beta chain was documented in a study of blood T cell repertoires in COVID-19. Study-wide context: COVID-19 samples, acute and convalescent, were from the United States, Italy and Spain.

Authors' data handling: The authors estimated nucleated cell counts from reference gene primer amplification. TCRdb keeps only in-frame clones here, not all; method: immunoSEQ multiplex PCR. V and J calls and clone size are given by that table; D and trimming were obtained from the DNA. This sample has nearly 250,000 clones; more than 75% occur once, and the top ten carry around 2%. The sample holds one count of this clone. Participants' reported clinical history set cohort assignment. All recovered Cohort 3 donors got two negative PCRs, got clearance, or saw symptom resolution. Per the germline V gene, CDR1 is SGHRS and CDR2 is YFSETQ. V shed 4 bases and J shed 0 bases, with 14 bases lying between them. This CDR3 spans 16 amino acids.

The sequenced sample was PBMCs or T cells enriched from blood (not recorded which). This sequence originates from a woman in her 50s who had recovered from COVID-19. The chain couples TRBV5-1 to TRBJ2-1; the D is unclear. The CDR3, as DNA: TGCGCCAGCAGCCAACATAACCCCTCCTCCTACAATGAGCAGTTCTTC. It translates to CASSQHNPSSYNEQFF.